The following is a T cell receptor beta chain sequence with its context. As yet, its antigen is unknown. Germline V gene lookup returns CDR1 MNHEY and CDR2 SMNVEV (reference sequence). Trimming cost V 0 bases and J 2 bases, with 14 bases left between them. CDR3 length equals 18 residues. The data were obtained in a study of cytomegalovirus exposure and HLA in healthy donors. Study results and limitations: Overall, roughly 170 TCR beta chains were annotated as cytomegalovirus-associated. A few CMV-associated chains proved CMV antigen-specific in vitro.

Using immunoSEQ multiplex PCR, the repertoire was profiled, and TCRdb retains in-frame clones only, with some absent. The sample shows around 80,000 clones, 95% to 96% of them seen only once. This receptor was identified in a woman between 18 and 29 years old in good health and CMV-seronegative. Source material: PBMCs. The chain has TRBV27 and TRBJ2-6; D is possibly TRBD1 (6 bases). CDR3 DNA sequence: TGTGCCAGCAGTTTATCTGGGGGCGCCCCCGCTGGGGCCAACGTCCTGACTTTC. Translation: CASSLSGGAPAGANVLTF.